This entry lists 7 T cell receptor beta chains sequenced from one sample in a study of blood T cell repertoires in COVID-19. The assay was immunoSEQ multiplex PCR, and TCRdb's table has in-frame clones only and misses some. This sample yields roughly 140,000 clones, of which almost 90% are seen a single time; about 10% belongs to the top ten. Sequences were obtained from peripheral blood. The receptors were sampled from a middle-aged man with active or convalescent COVID-19.

CDR3 nucleotide sequence: TGTGCCAGCAGCGTATCGGGGTATAGCAATCAGCCCCAGCATTTT. Translating gives CASSVSGYSNQPQHF. The chain has TRBV9 and TRBJ1-5, with D unclear. The germline CDR1 and CDR2 sequences are SGDLS and YYNGEE. This CDR3 region has 15 residues. Between the trimmed V and J ends, which lost 1 base and 0 bases, there was a span of 8 bases.

The chain uses TRBV5-1 and TRBJ2-7; D might be TRBD1 (5 bases). This CDR3 is 16 amino acids long. V shed 7 bases and J shed 5 bases, with 25 bases lying between them. Germline V gene data show CDR1 as SGHRS and CDR2 as YFSETQ. The CDR3 nucleotides read TGCGCCAGCCGCCTAAAAAATGACAGTCCCTTGGACGAGCAGTACTTC. This translates into CASRLKNDSPLDEQYF.

J is TRBJ2-7 and V is TRBV7-9; TRBD2 matches at 9 bases. Germline trimming cut 1 base from V and 4 bases from J; bases unmatched to any gene: 14. The CDR3 spans 18 residues. Germline CDR1 is SEHNR and CDR2 is FQNEAQ (reference sequence). In nucleotides, the CDR3 is TGTGCCAGCAGCTTAGGGTTCCAGGGCGGGAGGGCCCGTTACGAGCAGTACTTC. It translates to CASSLGFQGGRARYEQYF.

This clone was counted a single time. This chain links TRBV9 with TRBJ1-5; tentative D call: TRBD1 (6 bases). The CDR3 is made up of 16 amino acids. Germline CDR1 is SGDLS and CDR2 is YYNGEE. The V end lost 3 bases, the J end lost 0 bases, and 13 bases lay between the germline ends. The CDR3 DNA is TGTGCCAGCAGCGCGGGAACAGGGACTAGCAATCAGCCCCAGCATTTT. The encoded protein is CASSAGTGTSNQPQHF.

The rearrangement links TRBV4-1 to TRBJ2-3, with D tentatively TRBD2 (6 bases). CDR1 is MGHRA and CDR2 is YSYEKL in the germline V gene. The CDR3 is 15 residues long. The V end was cut by 1 base, the J end by 2 bases, with 10 bases between. The CDR3 protein is CASSQVGTHTDTQYF. DNA for the CDR3: TGCGCCAGCAGCCAAGTGGGGACTCACACAGATACGCAGTATTTT.

The V call is TRBV28, the J call TRBJ2-1; 8 bases align to TRBD2. Germline-derived CDR1 and CDR2 are MDHEN and SYDVKM. This CDR3 has 15 amino acids. The V and J ends lost 9 bases and 8 bases, in that order; junction bases with no gene match: 15. DNA of the CDR3: TGTGCCAGTCCTGGGGTCGGGAGGGGAATCCATGAGCAGTTCTTC. This gives the protein CASPGVGRGIHEQFF.

J is TRBJ1-1 and V is TRBV6-2 or TRBV6-3, with a weak D call TRBD1 (5 bases). V was pared by 0 bases and J by 1 base, with 9 bases between. Germline-derived CDR1 and CDR2 are MNHEY and SVGEGT. The CDR3 covers 15 residues. The CDR3: CASSYSGTWNTEAFF. The CDR3 DNA reads as TGTGCCAGCAGTTACTCCGGGACTTGGAACACTGAAGCTTTCTTT.